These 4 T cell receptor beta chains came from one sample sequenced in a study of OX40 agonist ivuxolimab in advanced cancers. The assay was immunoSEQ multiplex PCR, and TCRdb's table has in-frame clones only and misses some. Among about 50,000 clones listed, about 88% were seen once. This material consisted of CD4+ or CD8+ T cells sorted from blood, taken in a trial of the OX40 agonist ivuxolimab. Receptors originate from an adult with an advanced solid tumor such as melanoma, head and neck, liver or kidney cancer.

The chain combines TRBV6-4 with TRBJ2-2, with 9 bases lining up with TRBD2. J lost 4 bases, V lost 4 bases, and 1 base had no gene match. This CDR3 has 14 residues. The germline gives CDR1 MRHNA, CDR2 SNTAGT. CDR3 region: CASSVLAGTGELFF. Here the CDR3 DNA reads TGTGCCAGCAGTGTACTAGCGGGCACCGGGGAGCTGTTTTTT.

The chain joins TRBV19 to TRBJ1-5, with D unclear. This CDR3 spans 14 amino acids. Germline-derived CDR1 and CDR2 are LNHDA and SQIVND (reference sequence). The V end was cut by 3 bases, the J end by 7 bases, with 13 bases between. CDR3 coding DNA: TGTGCCAGTAGTATCGGAGGGCAGTTCCAGCCCCAGCATTTT. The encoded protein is CASSIGGQFQPQHF.

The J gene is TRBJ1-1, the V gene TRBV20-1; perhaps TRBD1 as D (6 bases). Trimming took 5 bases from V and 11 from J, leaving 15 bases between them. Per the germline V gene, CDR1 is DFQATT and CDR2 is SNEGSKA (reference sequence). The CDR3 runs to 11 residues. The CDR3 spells CSARSSDRAFF. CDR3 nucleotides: TGCAGTGCTCGGTCCTCCGACAGGGCTTTCTTT.

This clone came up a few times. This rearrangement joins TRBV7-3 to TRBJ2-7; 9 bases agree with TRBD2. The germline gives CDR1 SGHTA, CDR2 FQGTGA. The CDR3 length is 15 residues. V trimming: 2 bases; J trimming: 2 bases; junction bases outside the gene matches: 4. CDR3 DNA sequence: TGTGCCAGCAGCTTAGTAGCGGGAGTGCCCTACGAGCAGTACTTC. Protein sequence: CASSLVAGVPYEQYF.